This is a list of T cell receptor beta chains from one sample in a study of T cells after yellow fever vaccination. TCRdb recomputed calls from the 5' RACE reads with MiXCR, one row per CDR3 protein. The sample lists approximately 300,000 distinct CDR3 sequences, around 6.8% seen once, with about a sixth in the top ten. Sequenced material: PBMCs, taken more than 35 days after the first yellow fever vaccination. These receptors originate from a young man who received the YFV17D yellow fever vaccine. The CDR3 runs from the conserved cysteine through the conserved F or W. The D gene is left open where the match is weak. A clone size is listed for some rows: how often the clone was seen (once, few, many), or a class if it is expanded.

clone_size: -; d_call: TRBD2; j_call: TRBJ2-3; v_call: TRBV9; cdr3_nt: TGTGCCAGCAGCGTAGGATCCCTAGCGGGGGGCACAGATACGCAGTATTTT; cdr3_aa: CASSVGSLAGGTDTQYF
clone_size: -; d_call: -; j_call: TRBJ2-6; v_call: TRBV20-1; cdr3_nt: TGCAGTGCTAGAGATCGAGGGTCTGGGGCCAACGTCCTGACTTTC; cdr3_aa: CSARDRGSGANVLTF
clone_size: few; d_call: -; j_call: TRBJ1-1; v_call: TRBV27; cdr3_nt: TGTGCCAGCACCACGGGGCGGTTGAACACTGAAGCTTTCTTT; cdr3_aa: CASTTGRLNTEAFF
clone_size: few; d_call: TRBD1; j_call: TRBJ1-2; v_call: TRBV12-3/TRBV12-4; cdr3_nt: TGTGCCAGCAGTTCCCTGGGACAGGCGAAAGGCTACACCTTC; cdr3_aa: CASSSLGQAKGYTF
clone_size: few; d_call: -; j_call: TRBJ1-1; v_call: TRBV5-1; cdr3_nt: TGCGCCACCCGGGAGTTCGAGAACACTGAAGCTTTCTTT; cdr3_aa: CATREFENTEAFF
clone_size: many; d_call: -; j_call: TRBJ2-7; v_call: TRBV7-2; cdr3_nt: TGTGCCAGCAGCTTACCGGGATTCGGCTACGAGCAGTACTTC; cdr3_aa: CASSLPGFGYEQYF
clone_size: many; d_call: -; j_call: TRBJ1-5; v_call: TRBV12-3/TRBV12-4; cdr3_nt: TGTGCCAGCAGCTGGGAGGAGAGCAATCAGCCCCAGCATTTT; cdr3_aa: CASSWEESNQPQHF
clone_size: -; d_call: -; j_call: TRBJ1-1; v_call: TRBV4-3; cdr3_nt: TGCGCCAGCAGCCGATTGAAAACTAGGGAGGTGGTCACTGAAGCTTTCTTT; cdr3_aa: CASSRLKTREVVTEAFF
clone_size: few; d_call: -; j_call: TRBJ2-3; v_call: TRBV12-5; cdr3_nt: TGTGCTAGTGGTTTGGGGCAGCGACACACAGATACGCAGTATTTT; cdr3_aa: CASGLGQRHTDTQYF
clone_size: few; d_call: TRBD2; j_call: TRBJ2-3; v_call: TRBV4-2; cdr3_nt: TGTGCCAGCAGCCAAGAATTAGGCCTAGCGGGGGATACGCAGTATTTT; cdr3_aa: CASSQELGLAGDTQYF
clone_size: -; d_call: TRBD1; j_call: TRBJ2-3; v_call: TRBV12-3/TRBV12-4; cdr3_nt: TGTGCCAGCAGTTTTGTGGGACAGGGACCAGATACGCAGTATTTT; cdr3_aa: CASSFVGQGPDTQYF
clone_size: -; d_call: TRBD2; j_call: TRBJ2-5; v_call: TRBV11-2; cdr3_nt: TGTGCCAGCAGCTTTGATCTGGGGGGGACGGAGACCCAGTACTTC; cdr3_aa: CASSFDLGGTETQYF
clone_size: few; d_call: -; j_call: TRBJ2-5; v_call: TRBV5-6; cdr3_nt: TGTGCCAGCAGCTTGAAGGACGGGGAGGTCGAGACCCAGTACTTC; cdr3_aa: CASSLKDGEVETQYF
clone_size: many; d_call: TRBD2; j_call: TRBJ2-1; v_call: TRBV5-1; cdr3_nt: TGCGCCAGCAGCTGGGACCCTGTTAGCGGGGGGAACAATGAGCAGTTCTTC; cdr3_aa: CASSWDPVSGGNNEQFF
clone_size: -; d_call: -; j_call: TRBJ2-1; v_call: TRBV6-1; cdr3_nt: TGTGCCAGCAGTGAAGCGCCGATGTCGGGCAATGAGCAGTTCTTC; cdr3_aa: CASSEAPMSGNEQFF
clone_size: few; d_call: TRBD1; j_call: TRBJ1-3; v_call: TRBV20-1; cdr3_nt: TGCAGTGCTACCCGGACAGGGGAAGGAAACACCATATATTTT; cdr3_aa: CSATRTGEGNTIYF
clone_size: few; d_call: TRBD1; j_call: TRBJ2-7; v_call: TRBV7-6; cdr3_nt: TGTGCCAGCAGCCCCGGGACAGGGTTCCGCGAGCAGTACTTC; cdr3_aa: CASSPGTGFREQYF
clone_size: many; d_call: -; j_call: TRBJ2-5; v_call: TRBV21-1; cdr3_nt: TGTGCCAGCACCATGGAGGTCGAGACCCAGTACTTC; cdr3_aa: CASTMEVETQYF
clone_size: -; d_call: TRBD2; j_call: TRBJ2-3; v_call: TRBV7-6; cdr3_nt: TGTGCCAGCAGCTTCCCTAGCGGTGCTAGCACAGATACGCAGTATTTT; cdr3_aa: CASSFPSGASTDTQYF
clone_size: -; d_call: -; j_call: TRBJ1-5; v_call: TRBV6-2/TRBV6-3; cdr3_nt: TGTGCCAGCAGTTACCCAACTAGCAATCAGCCCCAGCATTTT; cdr3_aa: CASSYPTSNQPQHF
clone_size: -; d_call: -; j_call: TRBJ1-1; v_call: TRBV5-1; cdr3_nt: TGCGCCAGCAGTTCTATAGGGGGAAGAGGGACTGAAGCTTTCTTT; cdr3_aa: CASSSIGGRGTEAFF
clone_size: few; d_call: -; j_call: TRBJ2-7; v_call: TRBV23-1; cdr3_nt: TGCGCCACCAAGCCCCCCAGTAGGGCCTACGAGCAGTACTTC; cdr3_aa: CATKPPSRAYEQYF
clone_size: many; d_call: -; j_call: TRBJ2-4; v_call: TRBV4-3; cdr3_nt: TGCGCCAGCAGCCAAGATCTCGGTACCTCGAACATTCAGTACTTC; cdr3_aa: CASSQDLGTSNIQYF
clone_size: -; d_call: -; j_call: TRBJ1-2; v_call: TRBV9; cdr3_nt: TGTGCAGCCACCCGGGGACTCAGAGCTAACTATGGCTACACCTTC; cdr3_aa: CAATRGLRANYGYTF
clone_size: few; d_call: TRBD1; j_call: TRBJ2-5; v_call: TRBV6-1; cdr3_nt: TGTGCCAGCAGGGCAATCAGGGGGCGGCCAATCCAAGAGACCCAGTACTTC; cdr3_aa: CASRAIRGRPIQETQYF
clone_size: few; d_call: TRBD1; j_call: TRBJ1-2; v_call: TRBV7-2; cdr3_nt: TGTGCCAGCAGCTCAAGGGGGCTGGATGGCTACACCTTC; cdr3_aa: CASSSRGLDGYTF
clone_size: few; d_call: TRBD1; j_call: TRBJ1-2; v_call: TRBV19; cdr3_nt: TGTGCCAGTAGCCCCGGGACAGGGCTCTATGGCTACACCTTC; cdr3_aa: CASSPGTGLYGYTF
clone_size: -; d_call: TRBD2; j_call: TRBJ2-5; v_call: TRBV5-1; cdr3_nt: TGCGCCACAAAGCGGGAACTAAAAGAGACCCAGTACTTC; cdr3_aa: CATKRELKETQYF
clone_size: -; d_call: -; j_call: TRBJ2-4; v_call: TRBV19; cdr3_nt: TGTGCCAGTCGCCCCACCGGGACTTACATTCAGTACTTC; cdr3_aa: CASRPTGTYIQYF
clone_size: few; d_call: -; j_call: TRBJ2-4; v_call: TRBV18; cdr3_nt: TGTGCCAGCTCACTCAGGAAAAACATTCAGTACTTC; cdr3_aa: CASSLRKNIQYF
clone_size: few; d_call: -; j_call: TRBJ1-5; v_call: TRBV4-1; cdr3_nt: TGCGCCAGCAGCCAAGATCCCCCAATCGCGTCCAATCAGCCCCAGCATTTT; cdr3_aa: CASSQDPPIASNQPQHF
clone_size: many; d_call: -; j_call: TRBJ2-2; v_call: TRBV29-1; cdr3_nt: TGCAGCGTTGTATCAGGGAACGGGGAGCTGTTTTTT; cdr3_aa: CSVVSGNGELFF
clone_size: many; d_call: -; j_call: TRBJ1-5; v_call: TRBV7-2; cdr3_nt: TGTGCCAGCAGCGTCAGGGGAGTCGAGCAGCCCCAGCATTTT; cdr3_aa: CASSVRGVEQPQHF
clone_size: many; d_call: TRBD1; j_call: TRBJ2-5; v_call: TRBV5-6; cdr3_nt: TGTGCCAGCAGCTTGGGGAGGACAGGCGAGACCCAGTACTTC; cdr3_aa: CASSLGRTGETQYF
clone_size: -; d_call: TRBD1; j_call: TRBJ1-6; v_call: TRBV5-5; cdr3_nt: TGTGCCAGCAGCATACAGGGGTTTAATTCACCCCTCCACTTT; cdr3_aa: CASSIQGFNSPLHF
clone_size: -; d_call: -; j_call: TRBJ2-7; v_call: TRBV30; cdr3_nt: TGTGCCTGGAACCGTCGAGGAGGTGGGGAATACGAGCAGTACTTC; cdr3_aa: CAWNRRGGGEYEQYF
clone_size: many; d_call: -; j_call: TRBJ2-1; v_call: TRBV10-3; cdr3_nt: TGTGCCATCAGCTACAGGGATGAGCAGTTCTTC; cdr3_aa: CAISYRDEQFF
clone_size: few; d_call: TRBD2; j_call: TRBJ2-1; v_call: TRBV6-1; cdr3_nt: TGTGCCAGCACTCCACGGCCGCGGGGGGTGGAGCAGTTCTTC; cdr3_aa: CASTPRPRGVEQFF
clone_size: few; d_call: -; j_call: TRBJ1-1; v_call: TRBV7-7; cdr3_nt: TGTGCCAGCAGCCTCAATACGAACACTGAAGCTTTCTTT; cdr3_aa: CASSLNTNTEAFF
clone_size: few; d_call: TRBD1; j_call: TRBJ1-2; v_call: TRBV7-9; cdr3_nt: TGTGCCAGCAGCCACCGACAGGGTCCACTAAACTATGGCTACACCTTC; cdr3_aa: CASSHRQGPLNYGYTF
clone_size: few; d_call: -; j_call: TRBJ2-5; v_call: TRBV12-3/TRBV12-4; cdr3_nt: TGTGCCAGCAGCCCCCGGGACCATCGTTTGAACCAAGAGACCCAGTACTTC; cdr3_aa: CASSPRDHRLNQETQYF
clone_size: -; d_call: -; j_call: TRBJ1-1; v_call: TRBV7-6; cdr3_nt: TGTGCCAGCAGCTTATGGGCCCCTGCCCCTAGACCAGGGGAATACACTGAAGCTTTCTTT; cdr3_aa: CASSLWAPAPRPGEYTEAFF